The source of this T cell receptor (beta chain) is a study of cytomegalovirus exposure and HLA in healthy donors. Notes on the study in general: As confirmed in vitro, a few CMV-associated chains were specific for CMV antigens.

This clone appeared a few times. Antigen specificity is unknown. The trim removed 1 base at V and 4 bases at J, leaving 2 bases unmatched. Germline V CDR1 and CDR2: MNHNS, SASEGT. This CDR3 region has 15 residues. The PCR used 60 Vbeta and 13 Jbeta primers. Here immunoSEQ multiplex PCR was the method, and the copy in TCRdb shows in-frame clones only, minus some. The table includes about 130,000 clones, around 70% detected once. The TCR originated in a human donor in good health. The chain joins TRBV6-1 to TRBJ1-2; 11 bases fit TRBD1. The sequencing input was PBMCs. The CDR3 nucleotides are TGTGCCAGCAGTGAAGGGACAGGGGGCGCCTATGGCTACACCTTC. This codes for CASSEGTGGAYGYTF.